This passage covers 11 T cell receptor beta chains from one sample sequenced in a study of T cell responses to AZD1222 COVID-19 vaccine. Only in-frame clones appear in the TCRdb table, and some are missing; sequencing was by immunoSEQ multiplex PCR. The sample lists roughly 180,000 clones; 80% to 95% were seen once. The sequencing here drew on peripheral blood, taken 28 days after the second AZD1222 dose. The receptors derive from an adult who received the AZD1222 COVID-19 vaccine.

The CDR3 loop reads CASSLQGPNSPLHF. The CDR3 coding sequence is TGTGCCAGCAGTTTACAGGGGCCGAATTCACCCCTCCACTTT. The chain joins TRBV6-5 to TRBJ1-6; 7 nucleotides agree with TRBD1. The germline V gene has CDR1 MNHEY and CDR2 SVGAGI. Unmatched junction bases numbered 4, after V lost 4 bases and J lost 7 bases. The CDR3 sequence is 14 residues long.

The chain links TRBV29-1 to TRBJ2-1, with D hard to call. The germline V gene encodes CDR1 SQVTM and CDR2 ANQGSEA. The V end was cut by 6 bases, the J end by 6 bases, with 12 bases between. This CDR3 region has 12 residues. The CDR3 DNA sequence: TGCAGCGTACCCTCGCTACTCAATGAGCAGTTCTTC. It specifies CSVPSLLNEQFF.

The chain is built from TRBV5-1 and TRBJ1-1, with D uncertain. Deletions cut 5 bases from V and 0 bases from J, with 17 bases between. This CDR3 has 16 residues. The germline gives CDR1 SGHRS, CDR2 YFSETQ. The CDR3 loop is CASSLDGGIMNTEAFF. Here the CDR3 DNA reads TGCGCCAGCAGTCTGGACGGAGGAATTATGAACACTGAAGCTTTCTTT.

The chain links TRBV7-9 to TRBJ1-4; the D is unclear. V lost 5 bases, J lost 0 bases, and 10 bases lay in between. The CDR3 has 15 amino acids. Per germline, CDR1 SEHNR and CDR2 FQNEAQ (reference sequence). The CDR3 DNA reads TGTGCCAGCAGCGCCGGGATCGCAACTAATGAAAAACTGTTTTTT. It yields the protein CASSAGIATNEKLFF.

The chain uses TRBV10-3 and TRBJ1-2; unclear D gene. V was cut by 0 bases and J by 1 base, with 9 bases left in between. Looked up from germline, CDR1 is ENHRY and CDR2 is SYGVKD. This CDR3 has 15 residues. The CDR3 DNA is TGTGCCATCAGTGAGTCAAAGGCCAGTAACTATGGCTACACCTTC. Protein sequence: CAISESKASNYGYTF.

This clone was observed a single time. This sequence joins TRBV19 and TRBJ1-2; 8 bases are a match to TRBD1. CDR3 length equals 14 residues. Germline V CDR1 and CDR2: LNHDA, SQIVND (reference sequence). V shed 9 bases, J shed 5 bases, and the junction held 11 bases outside the gene matches. CDR3 loop: CASVGDRKAYGYTF. CDR3 DNA sequence: TGTGCCAGCGTAGGGGACAGGAAGGCTTATGGCTACACCTTC.

This clone was seen only once. The genes are TRBV3-1 (or the pseudogene TRBV3-2) and TRBJ1-4; TRBD1 matches at 10 bases. In germline, CDR1 is LGHDT, CDR2 YNNKEL (reference sequence). V lost 2 bases to trimming and J lost 7 bases; unmatched junction nucleotides: 4. The length of the CDR3 is 15 residues. CDR3 DNA sequence: TGTGCCAGCAGCCAACAGACAGGGGGCTTTGAAAAACTGTTTTTT. Translation gives CASSQQTGGFEKLFF.

The chain joins TRBV10-3 to TRBJ2-3; 7 positions match TRBD2. The V segment lost 6 bases and the J segment 10 bases; nucleotides outside the gene matches: 10. This CDR3 is built from 13 residues. Per germline, CDR1 ENHRY and CDR2 SYGVKD. Written as DNA, the CDR3 is TGTGCCATCAGGGGGGGGGTGAGCGAGGCGCAGTATTTT. This gives the protein CAIRGGVSEAQYF.

This clone was found once. V and J are TRBV25-1 and TRBJ1-6; 9 nucleotides agree with TRBD1. Germline V lookup: CDR1 MGHDK, CDR2 SYGVNS. The CDR3 sequence is 14 residues long. The V segment lost 7 bases and the J segment 7 bases; nucleotides outside the gene matches: 5. CDR3 residues: CASIAGTGNSPLHF. Written as DNA, the CDR3 is TGTGCCAGCATCGCCGGGACAGGGAATTCACCCCTCCACTTT.

The chain links TRBV19 to TRBJ1-1; D is ambiguous. CDR3 length: 15 amino acids. The V end lost 7 bases, the J end lost 0 bases, and 15 bases lay between the germline ends. CDR1 is LNHDA, CDR2 SQIVND, per germline (reference sequence). The CDR3 nucleotides are TGTGCCAGTAAAACCGAGGCCTCCATGAACACTGAAGCTTTCTTT. This codes for CASKTEASMNTEAFF. The full variable domain, in which reference TRBV19 and TRBJ1-1 provide the parts outside the CDR3, is DGGITQSPKYLFRKEGQNVTLSCEQNLNHDAMYWYRQDPGQGLRLIYYSQIVNDFQKGDIAEGYSVSREKKESFPLTVTSAQKNPTAFYLCASKTEASMNTEAFFGQGTRLTVV.

The rearrangement uses TRBV6-5 and TRBJ2-2; 7 positions agree with TRBD1. V lost 5 bases, J lost 5 bases, and 8 bases stayed unmatched. The germline gives CDR1 MNHEY, CDR2 SVGAGI. The CDR3 has 15 amino acids. The CDR3: CASSPRGRSTGELFF. DNA of the CDR3: TGTGCCAGCAGTCCAAGGGGGCGCAGTACCGGGGAGCTGTTTTTT.